The next 7 T cell receptor beta chains were all read from a single sample in a study of neurological immune-mediated disorders. Using its own MiXCR run on the 5' RACE reads, TCRdb lists one record per CDR3 protein. The sample lists 65,000 to 70,000 distinct CDR3 sequences; 3% to 5% were seen once. The sequenced material came from PBMCs. All receptors come from a man in his thirties or forties with multiple sclerosis.

In this sample, this clonotype turned up many times. The genes are TRBV20-1 and TRBJ2-5, with D maybe TRBD1 (6 bases). The CDR3 has 13 amino acids. With 6 bases removed from V and 2 bases from J, the gap between germline ends came to 13 bases. The germline CDR1 and CDR2 sequences are DFQATT and SNEGSKA (reference sequence). The CDR3 DNA reads as TGCAGTGCCCCAGGGGTTCATCAAGAGACCCAGTACTTC. Encoded protein: CSAPGVHQETQYF.

This clonotype was detected many times. The V gene is TRBV5-1, the J gene TRBJ2-7; 9 bases match TRBD1. The V gene's germline CDR1 is SGHRS and CDR2 YFSETQ. The CDR3 runs 14 residues. Trimming removed 0 bases from V and 3 bases from J; junction bases left unmatched: 1. CDR3 sequence reads: CASSLAGQGYEQYF. The CDR3 region has the DNA TGCGCCAGCAGCTTGGCGGGACAGGGCTACGAGCAGTACTTC.

The sample holds a few counts of this clonotype. This may be a read error: a much more frequent sequence differs by one nucleotide. The V and J genes are TRBV6-5 and TRBJ1-6, with D possibly matching TRBD1 (5 bases). The CDR3 contains 14 residues. In germline, CDR1 is MNHEY, CDR2 SVGAGI. The ends were cut back, 2 bases at V and 9 bases at J, with 11 bases in the middle. CDR3 sequence reads: CASSYKGTASPLHF. DNA for the CDR3: TGTGCCAGCAGTTACAAGGGGACGGCTTCACCCCTCCACTTT.

This clonotype appeared many times. The V call is TRBV5-1, the J call TRBJ2-3; TRBD2 matches 14 bases. The V gene end was trimmed by 6 bases and the J gene end by 0 bases; junction bases not matched to a gene: 6. The CDR3 totals 17 residues. The germline CDR1 and CDR2 sequences are SGHRS and YFSETQ. The CDR3 sequence is CASTPGLAGVSTDTQYF. Written as DNA, the CDR3 is TGCGCCAGCACCCCGGGACTAGCGGGGGTTAGCACAGATACGCAGTATTTT.

This clonotype was counted at least ten times. The chain joins TRBV18 to TRBJ2-6; no firm D call. The CDR3 runs 14 residues. Germline V gene data show CDR1 as KGHSH and CDR2 as LQKENI. The V and J ends lost 0 bases and 4 bases respectively, with 4 bases between them. The CDR3 region has the DNA TGTGCCAGCTCACCACCGGTCGGGGCCAACGTCCTGACTTTC. As protein: CASSPPVGANVLTF. The full variable domain, completed using reference TRBV18 and TRBJ2-6, is NAGVMQNPRHLVRRRGQEARLRCSPMKGHSHVYWYRQLPEEGLKFMVYLQKENIIDESGMPKERFSAEFPKEGPSILRIQQVVRGDSAAYFCASSPPVGANVLTFGAGSRLTVL.

This clonotype was detected ten times or more. The V gene is TRBV3-1, the J gene TRBJ1-2; D is possibly TRBD1 (6 bases). The V gene lost 2 bases and the J gene lost 2 bases, with 12 bases spanning the gap. The CDR3 has 15 residues. Germline loops: CDR1 LGHDT, CDR2 YNNKEL (reference sequence). The chain's CDR3 is CASSQSTGWNYGYTF. CDR3 in DNA: TGTGCCAGCAGCCAATCTACAGGGTGGAACTATGGCTACACCTTC.

This clonotype has at least ten counts. This sequence joins TRBV20-1 and TRBJ1-1, with D hard to call. The ends were cut back, 8 bases at V and 1 base at J, with 14 bases in the middle. This CDR3 spans 13 amino acids. Germline V gene sequence: CDR1 DFQATT, CDR2 SNEGSKA (reference sequence). CDR3 nucleotides: TGCAGTCTCCAGTTCCCTCAGAACACTGAAGCTTTCTTT. This codes for CSLQFPQNTEAFF.